This T cell receptor beta chain was sequenced for a study of T-cell memory formation after mild COVID-19 (dated by TCRdb to the early 2020s). Describing the broader study: TCR sequence clusters from the two donors were largely donor specific. Two young, previously healthy adult volunteers, one female and one male, were included in the cohort. Longitudinal TCRalpha and TCRbeta repertoire sequencing tracked T-cell clones expanding and contracting after mild COVID-19 in a couple of donors. Results the study describes overall, beyond this receptor: Only a couple of mild cases were covered by the study, and larger cohorts that include severe cases with pre-infection samples were considered necessary. SARS-CoV-2 specificity of the second-wave clones peaking on day 37 was not confirmed. Contracting CD4+ clones turned up mainly in the CM and EM memory subsets, whereas EMRA was where CD8+ clones were enriched. Some responding clones were detected in pre-infection memory, which suggested that pre-existing cross-reactive memory T cells had joined the SARS-CoV-2 response. Clones contracting from day 15 to 85 had balanced CD4/CD8 phenotypes, while a second wave expanding from day 15 to 37 was biased towards CD4+.

Including the terminal cysteine and phenylalanine, the CDR3 comprises 12 residues. The only DNA kept is the CDR3, 36 bases in frame from the first base. V gives up 4 bases and J gives up 4 bases, and the segment between their germline ends measures 4 bases. In the germline V gene, CDR1 corresponds to KGHDR and CDR2 to SFDVKD. Ficoll-Paque density gradient centrifugation was the method used to isolate PBMCs. A word on this clonotype: What antigen it recognizes has not been identified. It has no much larger one-base neighbor in the sample; base qualities were not kept.

Sequencing used an Illumina NovaSeq 6000. TCRalpha and TCRbeta cDNA libraries were constructed by 5'RACE with constant-segment primers, with sample barcodes and unique molecular identifiers being introduced. Trizol reagent was used to extract RNA from every sample. Libraries were amplified in two PCR steps, with a second sample barcode and Illumina TruSeq adapters added in the second step. Sequencing of the libraries was done on an Illumina NovaSeq, producing 2 x 150 bp paired-end reads. For the original study's pipeline: The reads were demultiplexed and collapsed into UMI-guided consensus sequences using migec v1.2.7. With mixcr v2.1.11, UMI consensuses were aligned to TRA and TRB V and J templates and assembled into clonotypes. A clonotype was counted as expanded or contracted only if both edgeR and NoisET called the change significant, with noise models trained on biological replicates. For edgeR calls, the cutoffs were a false discovery rate-adjusted p below 0.01 and a log2 fold-change threshold of 1. As an exploratory analysis of dynamics, max-normalized trajectories of the 1000 most abundant clonotypes were examined with PCA combined with hierarchical clustering. Separately sequenced CD4+ and CD8+ repertoires were used to assign the CD4 or CD8 phenotype of responding clones. The public reads were quality trimmed at Q25 with fastp and then assembled into clones with MiXCR by TCRdb, keeping productive beta chains. Duplicate CDR3 protein sequences are folded into a single record with the most common DNA and genes. TCRdb's processing, not the study's, gives the V and J calls here. This sample comprises about 340,000 distinct CDR3 sequences, 15% to 20% of them detected only once. The top ten hold around 24% of the sample.

The origin of this receptor is a man aged 18 to 30 who had mild COVID-19 (a few samples of this study predate the infection). The sample titles of this study are shuffled in the database, so cell type and time point are left out; the donor was told from shared clones. The chain is encoded by TRBV24-1 joined to TRBJ1-5, with the D gene not clear enough to name. Sequencing was carried out using PBMCs or a T cell subset sorted from them (not recorded which). This receptor carries the CDR3 CATSEQNQPQHF. The nucleotide sequence is given as TGTGCCACCAGTGAGCAGAATCAGCCCCAGCATTTT.